This entry lists 10 T cell receptor beta chains sequenced from one sample in a study of blood T cell repertoires in COVID-19. Generated by immunoSEQ multiplex PCR, the TCRdb table keeps only in-frame clones and is missing some. This repertoire shows just over 80,000 clones, 81% found once; its top ten account for about 45%. Material: peripheral blood. These receptors originate from a man older than 75 with acute or convalescent COVID-19.

This clone appeared a few times. V gene TRBV6-1 combines with J gene TRBJ2-7; 8 nucleotides agree with TRBD2. Germline V gene data show CDR1 as MNHNS and CDR2 as SASEGT. This CDR3 is 14 amino acids long. V lost 2 bases, J lost 2 bases, and 2 bases stayed unmatched. CDR3 residues: CASSEHGRAYEQYF. For the CDR3, the DNA is TGTGCCAGCAGTGAACACGGGAGGGCCTACGAGCAGTACTTC.

The J gene is TRBJ2-7, the V gene TRBV29-1; possibly TRBD1 for D (6 bases). Trimming took 6 bases from V and 5 from J, leaving 20 bases between them. CDR3 length: 14 residues. Germline values: CDR1 SQVTM, CDR2 ANQGSEA. The CDR3 nucleotides read TGCAGCGTACGCAATTCCGGGACATTCAACGAGCAGTACTTC. As protein: CSVRNSGTFNEQYF.

The gene calls are TRBV28 and TRBJ2-2, with TRBD2 matching over 7 bases. V dropped 2 bases and J dropped 12; count of bases not matched to a gene: 6. Germline V CDR1 and CDR2: MDHEN, SYDVKM. The CDR3 totals 13 residues. The CDR3 loop reads CASSLIRAGKLFF. CDR3 DNA sequence: TGTGCCAGCAGTTTAATCCGAGCGGGGAAGCTGTTTTTT.

The chain has TRBV29-1 and TRBJ2-3, with 7 nucleotides matching TRBD1. Germline V gives CDR1 SQVTM, CDR2 ANQGSEA. V shed 6 bases and J 3 bases; nucleotides not matched to a gene: 9. This CDR3 spans 14 amino acids. This chain's CDR3 is CSVRDSFMTDTQYF. The CDR3 region has the DNA TGCAGCGTCCGGGACAGCTTCATGACAGATACGCAGTATTTT.

This clone has more than one count but fewer than ten. This sequence joins TRBV14 and TRBJ2-7; 10 nucleotides match TRBD1. This CDR3 has 15 amino acids. Germline CDR1 reads SGHDN; CDR2 reads FVKESK. The J segment lost 6 bases and the V segment lost 2 bases, leaving 7 bases of the junction unmatched. CDR3 bases: TGTGCCAGCAGCCAACGGGACAGGGGTGCACGCGAGCAGTACTTC. Encoded protein: CASSQRDRGAREQYF.

V gene TRBV5-1 combines with J gene TRBJ2-1; 11 bases are shared with TRBD2. The CDR3 consists of 16 residues. Germline values: CDR1 SGHRS, CDR2 YFSETQ. The V gene end was trimmed by 5 bases and the J gene end by 5 bases; junction bases not matched to a gene: 9. The chain's CDR3 is CASRARTSGLHNEQFF. Written as DNA, the CDR3 is TGCGCCAGCAGGGCCAGGACTAGCGGGCTGCACAATGAGCAGTTCTTC.

This rearrangement joins TRBV19 to TRBJ1-1; tentative D call: TRBD1 (5 bases). CDR3 length: 17 residues. Germline loops: CDR1 LNHDA, CDR2 SQIVND (reference sequence). V was pared by 3 bases and J by 0 bases, with 17 bases between. The CDR3 bases are TGTGCCAGTAGTATCCACGGCAGGGCTGACATGAACACTGAAGCTTTCTTT. Amino acids: CASSIHGRADMNTEAFF.

The V call is TRBV2, the J call TRBJ2-3; no clear D. This CDR3 contains 14 residues. Germline V gives CDR1 SNHLY, CDR2 FYNNEI. Deletions cut 4 bases from V and 1 base from J, with 9 bases between. This chain's CDR3 is CASSVRAGTDTQYF. The CDR3 coding sequence is TGTGCCAGCAGTGTGCGTGCGGGCACAGATACGCAGTATTTT.

The chain carries TRBV7-3 and TRBJ2-6; D is undetermined. This CDR3 is 16 amino acids long. CDR1 and CDR2 from the germline V gene are SGHTA and FQGTGA. Trimming pared 5 bases from V and 0 bases from J, leaving 11 bases between. This CDR3 reads CASSKTISSGANVLTF. DNA for the CDR3: TGTGCCAGCAGCAAAACGATCAGCTCTGGGGCCAACGTCCTGACTTTC.

CDR3 residues: CATSIEYSNQPQHF. The CDR3 region has the DNA TGTGCCACCAGCATCGAGTATAGCAATCAGCCCCAGCATTTT. The chain is built from TRBV15 and TRBJ1-5, with D unclear. Germline loops: CDR1 LNHNV, CDR2 YYDKDF (reference sequence). V was trimmed by 4 bases and J by 0 bases, leaving 7 bases between them. This CDR3 comprises 14 residues.